A selection of T cell receptor beta chains follows, all from one sample in a study of OX40 agonist ivuxolimab in advanced cancers. Clones were read by immunoSEQ multiplex PCR, and TCRdb kept only the in-frame ones, dropping some. The sample contains 70,000 or so clones, more than 75% of which appear only once. The source was CD4+ or CD8+ T cells sorted from blood, collected in a trial of the OX40 agonist ivuxolimab. The receptors derive from an adult with an advanced solid tumor such as melanoma, head and neck, liver or kidney cancer. Both conserved end residues are part of each CDR3. D genes are given only for firm matches. Rows may omit the clone size; those that give it use once, few, many or a size class.

>once|TRBJ2-5|TRBD2|TRBV18
TGTGCCAGCTCACCTAGCGGGAGCGGGGAGACCCAGTACTTC
CASSPSGSGETQYF
>.|TRBJ2-5|TRBD1|TRBV7-8
TGTGCCAGCAGCAAAGACAGGGTCGAGACCCAGTACTTC
CASSKDRVETQYF
>.|TRBJ1-1|.|TRBV15
TGTGCCACCAGCCTCGGGGGGGTGGTCACTGAAGCTTTCTTT
CATSLGGVVTEAFF
>.|TRBJ2-7|TRBD2|TRBV19
TGTGCCAGTAAGCCATCTAGCGGGGGGCTCGAGCAGTACTTC
CASKPSSGGLEQYF
>.|TRBJ2-5|.|TRBV10-3
TGTGCCATCACACCCGCGATGGAAGAGACCCAGTACTTC
CAITPAMEETQYF
>.|TRBJ2-7|.|TRBV9
TGTGCCAGCAGCCAGGGCCCCACACCCTACGAGCAGTACTTC
CASSQGPTPYEQYF
>.|TRBJ2-5|.|TRBV28
TGTGCCAGCAGTTTATTGGTAGAAGAGACCCAGTACTTC
CASSLLVEETQYF
>.|TRBJ1-3|.|TRBV15
TGTGCCACCAGCGTGGACAGAAACTCTGGAAACACCATATATTTT
CATSVDRNSGNTIYF
>.|TRBJ1-1|.|TRBV28
TGTGCCAGCAGTTGGAAGAACACTGAAGCTTTCTTT
CASSWKNTEAFF
>.|TRBJ2-2|.|TRBV27
TGTGCCAGCAGTTTAATGTGGGGTAGCCCAGGCGGGGAGCTGTTTTTT
CASSLMWGSPGGELFF
>.|TRBJ2-7|.|TRBV19
TGTGCCAGTAGTCCCAGACTGCTCTCCTACGAGCAGTACTTC
CASSPRLLSYEQYF
>once|TRBJ1-2|.|TRBV4-3
TGCGCCAGCAGCCAAGACCTTCGGGCGAGAGGAGGCTACACCTTC
CASSQDLRARGGYTF
>.|TRBJ2-3|.|TRBV5-4
TGTGCCAGCAGCCGGCAGGGCCCCACAGATACGCAGTATTTT
CASSRQGPTDTQYF
>.|TRBJ2-5|.|TRBV7-2
TGTGCCAGCAGCCTGATTAGGCCGGGACGACAAGAGACCCAGTACTTC
CASSLIRPGRQETQYF
>.|TRBJ2-1|.|TRBV6-5
TGTGCCAGCAGTGACCCCCCAGGGAATGAGCAGTTCTTC
CASSDPPGNEQFF
>.|TRBJ1-5|.|TRBV28
TGTGCCAGCAGTTTCGACAGCGCTAGCAATCAGCCCCAGCATTTT
CASSFDSASNQPQHF
>once|TRBJ2-1|.|TRBV18
TGTGCCAGCTCACCATTGGCGCCGGGCGGTGAGCAGTTCTTC
CASSPLAPGGEQFF
>.|TRBJ1-2|TRBD1|TRBV6-6
TGTGCCAGCAGCCCGATCACGACAGGGGGGGATGGCTACACCTTC
CASSPITTGGDGYTF
>.|TRBJ2-3|TRBD1|TRBV6-5
TGTGCCAGCAGCCTGACAGGGGCCACAGATACGCAGTATTTT
CASSLTGATDTQYF
>.|TRBJ2-6|.|TRBV19
TGTGCCAGTAGGACAAGGGGGGAAAGCTCTGGGGCCAACGTCCTGACTTTC
CASRTRGESSGANVLTF